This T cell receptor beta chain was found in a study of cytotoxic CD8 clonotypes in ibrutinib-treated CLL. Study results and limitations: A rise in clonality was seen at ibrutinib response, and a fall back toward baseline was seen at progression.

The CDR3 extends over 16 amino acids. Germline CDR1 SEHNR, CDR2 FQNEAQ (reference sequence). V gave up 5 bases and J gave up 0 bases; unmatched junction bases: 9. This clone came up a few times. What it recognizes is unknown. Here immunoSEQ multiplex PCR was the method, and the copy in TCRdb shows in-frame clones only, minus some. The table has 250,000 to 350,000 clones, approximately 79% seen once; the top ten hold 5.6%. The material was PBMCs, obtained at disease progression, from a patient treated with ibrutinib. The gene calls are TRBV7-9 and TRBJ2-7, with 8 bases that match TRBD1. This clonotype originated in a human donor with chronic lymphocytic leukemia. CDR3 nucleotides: TGTGCCAGCAGCCTTCAGGGGGCTGTGAGCTCCTACGAGCAGTACTTC. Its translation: CASSLQGAVSSYEQYF.